Below, one T cell receptor beta chain is given with its context. Its matching antigen is unknown. This record belongs to a study of cytomegalovirus exposure and HLA in healthy donors. General study points: The authors judged a highly shared variant cluster likely a sequencing artifact.

CDR1 and CDR2 from the germline V gene are MNHEY and SVGAGI. The CDR3 is 13 residues long. With 0 bases removed from V and 7 bases from J, the gap between germline ends came to 9 bases. A multiplex PCR was run with 60 Vbeta primers and 13 Jbeta primers. Repertoires were generated with immunoSEQ multiplex PCR, while TCRdb's copy carries only in-frame clones and drops some. This repertoire shows around 280,000 clones, around 90% found once; its top ten account for 2% to 3%. The V gene is TRBV6-5, the J gene TRBJ1-1; D unclear. Material: PBMCs. The source of this sequence is a woman under 30 in good health and CMV-seronegative. The CDR3 DNA reads as TGTGCCAGCAGTTACTCGGGCGTGAATGAAGCTTTCTTT. Protein: CASSYSGVNEAFF.